A selection of T cell receptor beta chains follows, all from one sample in a study of human T cells and chemical hapten exposure. TCRdb reprocessed the RACE reads with MiXCR, giving one entry per CDR3 protein. The sample lists hundreds of thousands of distinct CDR3 sequences, about 6% seen once, with under 7% in the top ten. The source was whole blood, collected in connection with sensitization to the hapten diphenylcyclopropenone (DPC). The receptor source for this set is a woman aged 18 to 35 with alopecia areata. Some clones in this sample may be carry-over from other donors' samples. Both conserved end residues are part of each CDR3. D genes are given only for firm matches. The size entry is marked missing in some rows and otherwise reads once, few, many or a size class.

D gene	clone size	V gene	CDR3 length	J gene	CDR3 DNA	CDR3 protein
NA	few	TRBV6-5	11	TRBJ2-7	TGTGCCAGCCGGGACCCCTACGAGCAGTACTTC	CASRDPYEQYF
NA	NA	TRBV20-1	15	TRBJ2-7	TGCAGTGCTAGAGCCACCGGGGGAAACTCCTACGAGCAGTACTTC	CSARATGGNSYEQYF
TRBD1	many	TRBV5-4	13	TRBJ1-2	TGTGCCAGCAGCTGGGACAGGGGACCTGGCTACACCTTC	CASSWDRGPGYTF
NA	few	TRBV6-1	11	TRBJ1-5	TGTGCCAGCAGTGAGAATGACTCCCAGCATTTT	CASSENDSQHF
TRBD2	NA	TRBV19	17	TRBJ2-1	TGTGCCAGTTGGGGACTAGCGGGTCACAGCTCCTACAATGAGCAGTTCTTC	CASWGLAGHSSYNEQFF
TRBD1	many	TRBV12-3/TRBV12-4	14	TRBJ2-7	TGTGCCAGCAGCACCGGGACAGGGACCTACGAGCAGTACTTC	CASSTGTGTYEQYF
NA	few	TRBV11-2	15	TRBJ2-5	TGTGCCAGCAGCATCGGGACCGTGGTGCAAGAGACCCAGTACTTC	CASSIGTVVQETQYF
NA	NA	TRBV19	16	TRBJ1-2	TGTGCCAGTAGTATACCAGGGGCGGAATATAACTATGGCTACACCTTC	CASSIPGAEYNYGYTF
NA	many	TRBV6-2/TRBV6-3	14	TRBJ1-4	TGTGCCAGCACTCTCGGAGGGAAAGCTGAAAAACTGTTTTTT	CASTLGGKAEKLFF
TRBD2	few	TRBV27	19	TRBJ2-3	TGTGCCAGCAGTTCCTTAGCGGGTCCCGGCTGGGGTGGCACAGATACGCAGTATTTT	CASSSLAGPGWGGTDTQYF
NA	many	TRBV7-2	15	TRBJ1-6	TGTGCCAGCAGCTTCGGTGGTCCTGTGGATTCACCCCTCCACTTT	CASSFGGPVDSPLHF
NA	NA	TRBV14	17	TRBJ2-6	TGTGCCAGCAGCCCCTGGGACGCGGGCCCTGGGGCCAACGTCCTGACTTTC	CASSPWDAGPGANVLTF
NA	many	TRBV9	17	TRBJ1-1	TGTGCCAGCAGCGTAGCTCATCCAGGGGCGGTAGACACTGAAGCTTTCTTT	CASSVAHPGAVDTEAFF
TRBD2	many	TRBV20-1	14	TRBJ2-3	TGCAGTGCGCGGACTAGCGGGGCCACAGATACGCAGTATTTT	CSARTSGATDTQYF
TRBD2	few	TRBV7-6	16	TRBJ2-3	TGTGCCAGCAGCCTGTGGACTAGCGGGGGCACAGATACGCAGTATTTT	CASSLWTSGGTDTQYF
NA	many	TRBV6-1	14	TRBJ1-3	TGTGCCAGCAGCGTAGACTCCTCTGGAAACACCATATATTTT	CASSVDSSGNTIYF
NA	NA	TRBV5-1	15	TRBJ2-4	TGCGCCAGCAGCTTGGCCGTGGGCAGCAAAAACATTCAGTACTTC	CASSLAVGSKNIQYF
NA	few	TRBV20-1	11	TRBJ1-1	TGCAGTGCTAGAGGGTTCCAAGAAGCTTTCTTT	CSARGFQEAFF
NA	many	TRBV6-2/TRBV6-3	14	TRBJ2-1	TGTGCCAGCAGCCCTACCCACAGGTTCGATGAGCAGTTCTTC	CASSPTHRFDEQFF
NA	many	TRBV27	15	TRBJ2-7	TGTGCCAGCAGTTCTAAGCCAGGAGGTCTATGGGAGCAGTACTTC	CASSSKPGGLWEQYF
NA	few	TRBV28	16	TRBJ1-4	TGTGCCAGCAGTTTATGGGCGGGGAGTATCGGTGAAAAACTGTTTTTT	CASSLWAGSIGEKLFF
NA	NA	TRBV6-2/TRBV6-3	15	TRBJ2-7	TGTGCCAGCATCGACCGGAGTACAGGAGCCTACGAGCAGTACTTC	CASIDRSTGAYEQYF
TRBD1	NA	TRBV2	14	TRBJ1-2	TGTGCCAGCAGTGGCAGATACAGGGGTTCTGGCTACACCTTC	CASSGRYRGSGYTF
NA	many	TRBV18	14	TRBJ2-3	TGTGCCAGCTCACCACAGGGGAGCACAGATACGCAGTATTTT	CASSPQGSTDTQYF
NA	few	TRBV21-1	15	TRBJ1-2	TGTGCCAGCAGCTCTCGGACAGGGGAGGGCTATGGCTACACCTTC	CASSSRTGEGYGYTF
NA	NA	TRBV6-6	13	TRBJ2-7	TGTGCCAGCAGTGAGGACAGCCCCTACGAGCAGTACTTC	CASSEDSPYEQYF
NA	NA	TRBV6-1	14	TRBJ1-5	TGTGCCAGCACCCCAGATCGTAGCAATCAGCCCCAGCATTTT	CASTPDRSNQPQHF
NA	NA	TRBV14	16	TRBJ2-1	TGTGCCAGCAGCCAAGACCAGGCGGACTCCTACAATGAGCAGTTCTTC	CASSQDQADSYNEQFF